The 21 T cell receptor beta chains below were found in one sample sequenced in a study of shared clonotypes between healthy human individuals. Here immunoSEQ multiplex PCR was the method, and the copy in TCRdb shows in-frame clones only, minus some. The data hold fewer than 650,000 clones, with around three quarters observed a single time. Input material: PBMCs. The receptors derive from a woman in her forties in good health. Some clones in this sample may be carry-over from other donors' samples.

This clone is deemed medium-sized. The sample holds other DNA sequences that translate to the same CDR3. J is TRBJ1-1 and V is TRBV6-4; the match to TRBD1 covers 7 bases. The germline V gene has CDR1 MRHNA and CDR2 SNTAGT. CDR3 length: 14 residues. V was pared by 0 bases and J by 10 bases, with 8 bases of the junction left unmatched. Written as DNA, the CDR3 is TGTGCCAGCAGTGACTCGATTGAGACAGGGAGAGCTTTCTTT. This sequence encodes CASSDSIETGRAFF.

The J gene is TRBJ2-3, the V gene TRBV7-9; 7 positions match TRBD2. CDR3 length: 16 residues. Germline V lookup: CDR1 SEHNR, CDR2 FQNEAQ (reference sequence). The V segment lost 6 bases and the J segment 6 bases; nucleotides outside the gene matches: 15. CDR3 sequence reads: CASSIGGGVVWDTQYF. CDR3 bases: TGTGCCAGCAGTATCGGGGGAGGGGTCGTTTGGGATACGCAGTATTTT.

Concerning this clone itself: With a far larger clone one base away, a read error is the likely cause. Other nucleotide sequences in the sample specify the same CDR3. This chain uses TRBV7-8 with TRBJ1-3, with D possibly being TRBD1 (6 bases). Per germline, CDR1 SGHVS and CDR2 FQNEAQ. CDR3 length: 14 amino acids. The CDR3 here is CASSARLVKGELHF. DNA for the CDR3: TGTGCCAGCAGCGCGAGATTAGTAAAGGGGGAGTTACACTTT.

A remark on this clone: A far larger clone is one nucleotide away, so this likely arose from a read error. Other DNA sequences within the sample encode an identical CDR3. The chain links TRBV30 to TRBJ1-5; D is unclear. This CDR3 has 13 amino acids. Germline CDR1 GTSNPN, CDR2 SVGIG (reference sequence). CDR3 sequence (DNA): TGCGCCTGGAGTGTACAGAGCAATCAGCCCCAGCATTTT. Translation gives CAWSVQSNQPQHF.

The chain is built from TRBV5-4 and TRBJ2-1, with a possible D match to TRBD2 (5 bases). The CDR3 covers 16 residues. V was shortened by 4 bases and J by 10 bases, with 24 bases between the two germline ends. The germline V gene encodes CDR1 SGHNT and CDR2 YYREEE (reference sequence). CDR3 coding DNA: TGTGCCAGCAGCCAAGATAGTGCTAGCCCGACAATAGAGCAGTTCTTC. This codes for CASSQDSASPTIEQFF. The full variable domain, rest sourced from reference TRBV5-4 and TRBJ2-1, is ETGVTQSPTHLIKTRGQQVTLRCSSQSGHNTVSWYQQALGQGPQFIFQYYREEENGRGNFPPRFSGLQFPNYSSELNVNALELDDSALYLCASSQDSASPTIEQFFGPGTRLTVL.

J is TRBJ2-7 and V is TRBV10-3; D perhaps matches TRBD1 (5 bases). This CDR3 is built from 12 residues. The germline V gene encodes CDR1 ENHRY and CDR2 SYGVKD. The V gene lost 5 bases and the J gene lost 4 bases, with 9 bases spanning the gap. This CDR3 reads CAISNAGYEQYF. The CDR3 DNA sequence: TGTGCCATCAGTAATGCAGGGTACGAGCAGTACTTC.

The chain uses TRBV14 and TRBJ2-2, with 10 bases that match TRBD2. V lost 8 bases and J lost 4; bases outside the gene matches: 7. The CDR3 is 15 amino acids. CDR1 and CDR2 from the germline V gene are SGHDN and FVKESK. The CDR3 DNA reads as TGTGCCAGCTCCCCGACTAGCGGGTTCACCGGGGAGCTGTTTTTT. Translating gives CASSPTSGFTGELFF.

J is TRBJ2-2 and V is TRBV4-1; D uncertain. Germline values: CDR1 MGHRA, CDR2 YSYEKL. Trimming removed 4 bases at V and 0 bases at J, with 9 bases between. This CDR3 comprises 15 residues. CDR3: CASSRVSANTGELFF. CDR3 bases: TGCGCCAGCAGCCGGGTCAGCGCGAACACCGGGGAGCTGTTTTTT.

Comment on this clone: The germline gene is not matched at one end of the junction; a read error may be the cause. The chain combines TRBV9 with TRBJ2-1; 9 bases agree with TRBD2. Germline CDR1 is SGDLS and CDR2 is YYNGEE. The CDR3 runs 16 residues. The CDR3, as DNA: TGTACCAGCAGCGTAGGATCTAGCGGGACGGACAATGAGCAGTTCTTC. It codes for CTSSVGSSGTDNEQFF.

CDR3 in DNA: TGTGCCTGGAGGACGGGGACTAGCGGTTACAATGAGCAGTTCTTC. Protein sequence: CAWRTGTSGYNEQFF. The chain couples TRBV30 to TRBJ2-1; 11 nucleotides match TRBD2. Germline trimming cut 3 bases from V and 4 bases from J; bases unmatched to any gene: 5. Looked up from germline, CDR1 is GTSNPN and CDR2 is SVGIG (reference sequence). The CDR3 consists of 15 residues. Full variable domain (remainder filled in from reference TRBV30 and TRBJ2-1): SQTIHQWPATLVQPVGSPLSLECTVEGTSNPNLYWYRQAAGRGLQLLFYSVGIGQISSEVPQNLSASRPQDRQFILSSKKLLLSDSGFYLCAWRTGTSGYNEQFFGPGTRLTVL.

Remarks on this clone: The same CDR3 also results from other DNA sequences found in this sample. The chain joins TRBV7-2 to TRBJ2-2, with 14 bases lining up with TRBD2. Germline CDR1 and CDR2: SGHTA and FQGNSA. V was pared by 4 bases and J by 6 bases, with 1 base of the junction left unmatched. The CDR3 covers 15 residues. Here the CDR3 DNA reads TGTGCCAGCAGCTCGGGACTAGCGGGGGCCGGGGAGCTGTTTTTT. Protein sequence: CASSSGLAGAGELFF.

Notes on this clone: This could be a read error, since a much larger clone is one nucleotide away. Other DNA sequences in this sample translate to the same CDR3. The chain joins TRBV5-1 to TRBJ2-2; D is possibly TRBD2 (5 bases). CDR1 is SGHRS, CDR2 YFSETQ, per germline. The length of the CDR3 is 16 residues. The CDR3 reads CASSLRASRNTGELFF. In DNA, the CDR3 is TGCGCCAGCAGCTTGAGGGCTAGCAGGAACACCGGGGAGCTGTTTTTC. The complete variable domain, with remaining parts taken from reference TRBV5-1 and TRBJ2-2, reads KAGVTQTPRYLIKTRGQQVTLSCSPISGHRSVSWYQQTPGQGLQFLFEYFSETQRNKGNFPGRFSGRQFSNSRSEMNVSTLELGDSALYLCASSLRASRNTGELFFGEGSRLTVL.

The rearrangement joins TRBV18 to TRBJ2-1; 7 nucleotides agree with TRBD2. V was pared by 3 bases and J by 16 bases, with 6 bases of the junction left unmatched. The CDR3 length is 11 residues. CDR1 and CDR2 (germline): KGHSH, LQKENI. The CDR3 reads CASSPGEGRFF. In DNA, the CDR3 is TGTGCCAGCTCACCGGGGGAGGGCCGATTCTTC. Looking up the rest from reference TRBV18 and TRBJ2-1 gives the full variable domain: NAGVMQNPRHLVRRRGQEARLRCSPMKGHSHVYWYRQLPEEGLKFMVYLQKENIIDESGMPKERFSAEFPKEGPSILRIQQVVRGDSAAYFCASSPGEGRFFGPGTRLTVL.

Concerning this clone itself: A far larger clone is one base from this, pointing to a likely read error. The chain combines TRBV5-6 with TRBJ1-5; D is ambiguous. V was trimmed by 0 bases and J by 1 base, leaving 14 bases between them. Germline CDR1 SGHDT, CDR2 YYEEEE. This CDR3 has 17 residues. Written as DNA, the CDR3 is TGTGCCAGCAGCTTGGGCGGGGAGAGACCAAGCAATCAGCCCCAGCATTTT. Translated, it gives CASSLGGERPSNQPQHF.

The genes are TRBV7-9 and TRBJ1-1; TRBD1 agrees at 8 bases. The V segment lost 5 bases and the J segment 6 bases; nucleotides outside the gene matches: 14. The CDR3 sequence is 16 residues long. In germline, CDR1 is SEHNR, CDR2 FQNEAQ (reference sequence). CDR3 sequence reads: CASSPIGQGVSAEAFF. The CDR3 DNA sequence: TGTGCCAGCAGCCCGATTGGACAGGGAGTATCAGCTGAAGCTTTCTTT. The full variable domain, its missing parts supplied by reference TRBV7-9 and TRBJ1-1, is DTGVSQNPRHKITKRGQNVTFRCDPISEHNRLYWYRQTLGQGPEFLTYFQNEAQLEKSRLLSDRFSAERPKGSFSTLEIQRTEQGDSAMYLCASSPIGQGVSAEAFFGQGTRLTVV.

This clone was detected ten times or more. Written as DNA, the CDR3 is TGTGCCAGCAGTTACCCACAGAACTATGGCTACACCTTC. Amino acids: CASSYPQNYGYTF. The chain is built from TRBV6-6 and TRBJ1-2; D uncertain. CDR1 is MNHNY, CDR2 SVGAGI, per germline (reference sequence). Trimming removed 2 bases at V and 2 bases at J, with 6 bases between. This CDR3 is 13 amino acids long.

This rearrangement joins TRBV11-2 to TRBJ2-1; D perhaps matches TRBD2 (6 bases). Between the trimmed V and J ends, which lost 5 bases and 2 bases, there was a span of 13 bases. The CDR3 runs to 15 residues. The germline V gene has CDR1 SGHAT and CDR2 FQNNGV. CDR3: CASSSRAGAYNEQFF. CDR3 nucleotides: TGTGCCAGCAGCAGTCGAGCGGGTGCCTACAATGAGCAGTTCTTC.

This clone was seen ten or more times. The chain links TRBV30 to TRBJ2-3, with 9 nucleotides matching TRBD1. The germline V gene encodes CDR1 GTSNPN and CDR2 SVGIG (reference sequence). This CDR3 has 15 amino acids. Trimming took 0 bases from V and 2 from J; bases not matched to a gene: 3. This chain's CDR3 is CAWSVGDRDTDTQYF. DNA of the CDR3: TGTGCCTGGAGTGTAGGGGACAGGGACACAGATACGCAGTATTTT.

About this clone: A read error is possible here, since a much larger clone lies one base away. Other DNA sequences of this sample code for an identical CDR3. The V gene is TRBV28, the J gene TRBJ2-7; D is unclear. The CDR3 runs to 11 residues. V gave up 1 base and J gave up 3 bases, with 1 base separating them. Germline V gene sequence: CDR1 MDHEN, CDR2 SYDVKM. CDR3 protein: CASSLFYEQYF. As DNA, the CDR3 is TGTGCCAGCAGTTTATTCTACGAGCAGTACTTC.

V and J are TRBV7-9 and TRBJ2-7; D gene unclear. Trimming stripped 5 bases from V and 0 bases from J, with 11 bases between. There are 14 residues in the CDR3. CDR1 SEHNR and CDR2 FQNEAQ come from the germline V gene (reference sequence). CDR3 coding DNA: TGTGCCAGCAGCGCCAACACCAACTCCTACGAGCAGTACTTC. Translated: CASSANTNSYEQYF.

In regard to this clone: The same CDR3 is also encoded by other DNA sequences in this sample. The chain has TRBV7-3 and TRBJ2-3; no clear D. The CDR3 is made up of 12 amino acids. V was shortened by 5 bases and J by 2 bases, with 5 bases between the two germline ends. Germline V gene data show CDR1 as SGHTA and CDR2 as FQGTGA. The CDR3 sequence is CASSPSTDTQYF. DNA for the CDR3: TGTGCCAGCAGCCCTTCCACAGATACGCAGTATTTT.